The source of this T cell receptor (beta chain) is a study of neurological immune-mediated disorders (dated by TCRdb to between 2017 and 2020). Looking at the study overall: Peripheral blood TCR-beta repertoires from patients with HTLV-I-associated myelopathy (HAM/TSP), patients with multiple sclerosis, and healthy controls were compared in the study using UMI-based sequencing. Longitudinal samples, technical triplicates and paired sorted CD4+ and CD8+ T-cell subsets, alongside PBMC samples, were included among the approximately 110 TCR-beta libraries. Longitudinal HAM/TSP donors and healthy donors each had 3 time-points at intervals of about 3-45 months. The cohort included about 70 subjects: some 14 with HAM/TSP, around 34 with multiple sclerosis, and 20 or so healthy controls. Study-wide findings and limitations: TCR clonal expansion was highest in HAM/TSP patients and lowest in MS patients, with MS patients falling below even healthy controls. Across subjects, expanded clones never shared an identical CDR3 amino acid sequence, which suggests that the TCR-beta repertoires in every group were private.

Many counts were recorded for this clonotype. Its antigen is currently not known. Base quality data are lacking; no much larger clone is found one base away. This sample's time point label indicates: longitudinal time-point 2. Unsorted PBMC libraries were generated from 2 million PBMCs stored in RNAlater at -80 °C until RNA extraction. PBMCs were separated from peripheral blood using Ficoll-Hypaque density gradient centrifugation and then cryopreserved in liquid nitrogen. cDNA was synthesized by template-switch 5'RACE using a primer carrying a 10-nucleotide random unique molecular identifier by which each TCR transcript was tagged. Over 200 million TCR-beta sequences, covering 15-18 subjects, were produced in each sequencing run. Total RNA was extracted with the RNeasy kit. The KAPA Real-time Library Amplification kit was used to amplify TCR-beta VDJ regions with primers targeting the TCR constant region and the 5'RACE anchor. A first PCR added sample indexes and Illumina adaptors, and a second PCR then raised library yield. The roughly 650 bp TCR product was size-selected on a 2% E-gel SizeSelection system after Ampure bead purification. Before pooling, libraries had their quality checked on a Bioanalyzer, their concentration measured with Qubit, and their quantity determined with the Kapa Library Quantification kit. An Illumina HiSeq 2500 was used to sequence the libraries paired-end at 2 x 150 bp. To increase sequence diversity, about 25-31% phiX was spiked into each library pool. The authors' pipeline ran thus. The quality-filtered reads were processed with the UMI-based MiGEC pipeline, whose error correction step removed more than 85% of the raw TCR sequences. VDJ genes were aligned to IMGT germline references, and clonotypes were defined by unique CDR3 amino acid sequence plus V-J genes. VDJtools evaluated clonal expansion, Shannon diversity and CDR3 relatedness (CalcPairwiseDistances, ClusterSamples); CLCbio workbench built phylogenetic trees. Clones with at least 8 unique UMIs were defined as expanded, with this threshold being based on coefficient-of-variation modelling across technical triplicates. The raw public data were reprocessed by TCRdb itself: fastp quality trimming at Q25, MiXCR clonotype calling, in-frame beta chains only. All rows with the same CDR3 protein become a single entry with the most common DNA and genes. TCRdb assigned the V and J calls; the authors' analysis was not used. Here the sample has under 50,000 distinct CDR3 sequences; roughly 13% occur a single time. Roughly 4.3% of the sample comes from the top ten.

The CDR3, cysteine through phenylalanine, is 16 amino acids long. Only CDR3 DNA is held: 48 bases, read in frame from base 1. V drops 10 bases and J drops 0 bases, leaving 18 bases in between. The sequence joins TRBV12-3 or TRBV12-4 to TRBJ1-4; the D gene identity is not certain. The sample consisted of PBMCs. This TCR derives from a male donor with HTLV-1-associated myelopathy (HAM/TSP). The bases are TGTGCCACTACACACCACCAAGGACCAACTAATGAAAAACTGTTTTTT. This translates into CATTHHQGPTNEKLFF.